The clone carrying this T cell receptor (beta chain) turned up a few times. Its specificity is unknown. This specimen belongs to a study of cytomegalovirus exposure and HLA in healthy donors. Study summary: A prior study identified 117 million unique TCR beta sequences from 190 million or so T cells. Membership in the Caucasian-associated ancestry cluster was found for around 81% of 300 to 400 genotyped donors.

The germline V gene encodes CDR1 SEHNR and CDR2 FQNEAQ (reference sequence). The V and J ends lost 3 bases and 7 bases respectively, with 10 bases between them. The CDR3 runs 13 residues. Regarding the study as a whole: CMV serostatus was the sole immune exposure data available. The study put under 200 TCR beta chains on its list as cytomegalovirus-associated.

PCR amplification relied on 60 Vbeta primers (plus 13 Jbeta primers). Libraries were prepared by immunoSEQ multiplex PCR; TCRdb keeps only in-frame clonotypes and omits some of them. This sample has 45,000 to 65,000 clones; about 70% occur once, and the top ten carry 20% to 25%. This clonotype was obtained from a woman aged 50 to 60 in good health and CMV-seropositive. Material for sequencing was PBMCs. This rearrangement joins TRBV7-9 to TRBJ2-1; D perhaps matches TRBD1 (6 bases). CDR3 protein: CASSFGGLNEQFF. The CDR3 nucleotides read TGTGCCAGCAGCTTTGGGGGCCTGAATGAGCAGTTCTTC.